This TCR beta chain was recorded in a study of T cells in Graves' hyperthyroidism and ophthalmopathy. The CDR3 regions of TCR beta were amplified from RNA transcripts. First-round RT-PCR with HTBI primers amplified the TCR CDR3 region. TCRdb itself ran the multiplex PCR reads through MiXCR, one entry per CDR3 protein. The sample lists hundreds of thousands of distinct CDR3 sequences, 38% occurring once. Newly diagnosed hyperthyroidism, duration under 2 months, in patients aged 18 to 65. The diagnoses drew upon clinical symptoms, serum thyroxine and TRAb, thyroid ultrasound and orbital computed tomography. This clonotype came up a few times. From germline, CDR1 is SNHLY and CDR2 FYNNEI. V dropped 2 bases and J dropped 8; count of bases not matched to a gene: 11. This CDR3 spans 16 amino acids.

This sequence originates from a man aged 18-30 years with Graves' hyperthyroidism. The chain joins TRBV2 to TRBJ2-7; 11 positions match TRBD2. The sequenced material came from blood. CDR3 nucleotide sequence: TGTGCCAGCAGTGAACCCGGGACTAGCGGATCTACGAAGCAGTACTTC. It specifies CASSEPGTSGSTKQYF.